This TCR beta chain appears in the sequencing data of a study of cytomegalovirus exposure and HLA in healthy donors. V lost 4 bases to trimming and J lost 4 bases; unmatched junction nucleotides: 4. CDR3 length: 15 amino acids. Looked up from germline, CDR1 is ENHRY and CDR2 is SYGVKD. The PCR had 60 Vbeta and 13 Jbeta primers. Original data processing: An analysis performed later counted roughly 80 million unique TCR beta chains (roughly 11 million of them shared). Libraries were prepared by immunoSEQ multiplex PCR; TCRdb keeps only in-frame clonotypes and omits some of them. V, J and clone size were drawn from that table, and D and trimming were deduced from the DNA. Of 150,000 to 200,000 clones listed, roughly 80% are singletons. Study results and limitations: Follow-up analysis found HLA locus-dependent TCR association rates, highest for DRB1 and lowest for HLA-C. Rare TCR sequences predominated, though certain public TCRs were found in many donors.

A word on this clone: The antigen is undetermined.

Each donor was healthy, and each was a bone marrow donor. The sample taken for sequencing was PBMCs. The receptor comes from a male donor in good health and CMV-seropositive. The V and J genes are TRBV10-3 and TRBJ2-5; 12 positions agree with TRBD2. CDR3 amino acids: CAISGLAGVPETQYF. The DNA of the CDR3 is TGTGCCATCAGTGGACTAGCGGGAGTCCCAGAGACCCAGTACTTC.